Reported below is one T cell receptor (beta chain). One junction end does not reproduce the germline sequence, and a read error may be involved. The data are from a study of PD-1 blockade in mismatch repair-deficient tumors. Across the whole study: All were previously treated, progressing patients with approximately 12 mismatch repair-deficient cancer types.

All patients were mismatch repair deficient, assessed by either PCR or immunohistochemistry. Assay used: immunoSEQ multiplex PCR; TCRdb lists only in-frame clones, some missing. Here the sample spans 40,000 to 60,000 clones, over 75% being singletons. Germline assignment: CDR1 SGHRS and CDR2 YFSETQ. The CDR3 extends over 13 amino acids. This sequence was found in an adult with mismatch repair-deficient cancer. The chain joins TRBV5-1 to TRBJ1-1, with D hard to call. The sequenced sample was PBMCs, obtained before pembrolizumab treatment. CDR3 in DNA: TGCGCCACCAGCAAAGTACCGAACACTGAAGCTTTCTTT. Translation gives CATSKVPNTEAFF.